This TCR beta chain appears in the sequencing data of a study of cytomegalovirus exposure and HLA in healthy donors. Findings and limits, study-wide: The investigators catalogued 180 or so TCR beta chains as cytomegalovirus-associated. Per published reports, the classifier diagnosed cytomegalovirus status with high specificity and sensitivity.

CDR3 length: 15 residues. Trimming pared 10 bases from V and 4 bases from J, leaving 22 bases between. Looked up from germline, CDR1 is SGHAT and CDR2 is FQNNGV. This clone was seen only once. Its target is unknown. Generated by immunoSEQ multiplex PCR, the TCRdb table keeps only in-frame clones and is missing some. In the table there are 150,000 to 200,000 clones, 80% to 90% of which are singletons. This TCR derives from a woman under 30 in good health and CMV-seronegative. Specimen: PBMCs. This chain connects TRBV11-2 to TRBJ1-1, with unresolved D. CDR3 protein: CAIPPPGQSGTEAFF. In DNA, the CDR3 is TGTGCCATTCCACCACCGGGTCAGAGTGGCACTGAAGCTTTCTTT.